What follows describes a single TCR beta chain. Sequenced by immunoSEQ multiplex PCR; TCRdb stores in-frame clones only, minus some. Of about 250,000 clones in the sample, around 86% were seen once. J gave up 6 bases and V 5 bases, and 6 bases lay outside the gene matches. CDR3 size: 15 residues. Germline V gives CDR1 SGHRS, CDR2 YFSETQ. The data derive from a study of blood T cell repertoires in COVID-19. For the study at large: The United States, Italy and Spain provided the acute and convalescent COVID-19 samples.

Two negative PCRs, clearance, or symptom resolution had been documented for recovered Cohort 3 donors. Sequencing used PBMCs or T cells enriched from blood (not recorded which). The clonotype comes from a man aged 40-50 years who had recovered from COVID-19. The V call is TRBV5-1, the J call TRBJ2-2; 11 bases are shared with TRBD1. The CDR3 DNA reads TGCGCCAGCAGTTGGACAGGGGGCGCTCCCGGGGAGCTGTTTTTT. Its protein is CASSWTGGAPGELFF.